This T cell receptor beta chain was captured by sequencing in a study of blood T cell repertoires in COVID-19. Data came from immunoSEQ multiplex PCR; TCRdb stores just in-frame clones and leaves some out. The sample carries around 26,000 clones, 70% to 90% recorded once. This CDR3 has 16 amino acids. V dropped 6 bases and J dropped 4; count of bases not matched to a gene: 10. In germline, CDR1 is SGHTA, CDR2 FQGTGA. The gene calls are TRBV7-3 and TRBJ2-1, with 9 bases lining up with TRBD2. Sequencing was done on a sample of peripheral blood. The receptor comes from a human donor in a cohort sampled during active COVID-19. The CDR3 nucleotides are TGTGCCAGCAGTCCCGGGGGTAGCGGGGGTTACAATGAGCAGTTCTTC. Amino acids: CASSPGGSGGYNEQFF.